This TCR beta chain was sequenced for a study of T-cell reconstitution after alpha-beta-depleted transplantation in children. This CDR3 is built from 12 residues. The germline V gene has CDR1 SGHKS and CDR2 YYEKEE (reference sequence). TCRbeta library preparation incorporated unique molecular identifiers. TCRdb ran MiXCR on the PCR reads and lists one entry per CDR3 protein. The sample consists of 800,000 to 1,000,000 distinct CDR3 sequences, about 31% of them appearing once. The sample holds one count of this clonotype. An end of the junction does not agree with germline; a read error may underlie this.

The sequenced sample was PBMCs, mostly from graft donor cells, obtained 360 days after TCRalphabeta/CD19-depleted stem cell transplant. The sequence derives from a boy under two years old who had a stem cell transplant for SCID, so the T cells may come from the graft donor. This chain connects TRBV5-5 to TRBJ2-7; 8 bases map to TRBD1. The CDR3 bases are TGTGCCAGCAGCTTGGTCTTGGACAGGGACCACTTC. This gives the protein CASSLVLDRDHF.